This TCR beta chain stems from a study of early T cells in non-severe SARS-CoV-2 infection. Study-level background: Chains from this unsorted whole-blood bulk RNA could not be paired.

The ends were cut back, 2 bases at V and 6 bases at J, with 18 bases in the middle. Germline V gene sequence: CDR1 SGHDT, CDR2 YYEEEE. This CDR3 region has 16 residues. In the library, individual cDNA molecules carried attached unique molecular identifiers. One entry per CDR3 protein results from TCRdb running MiXCR on the 5' RACE reads. The sample includes roughly 75,000 distinct CDR3 sequences, approximately 10% of them seen just once. This clonotype was seen a few times. The antigen remains unidentified. Study-wide results and limits: CD4 and private specificities were missed by VDJdb matching, which favored anti-spike CD8 responses.

The TCR originated in an adult who was a healthcare worker with PCR-confirmed SARS-CoV-2 infection or an uninfected control (not recorded which). The sequencing sample was made of whole blood. The chain is built from TRBV5-6 and TRBJ2-1, with D possibly being TRBD2 (6 bases). The CDR3 loop is CASSFILRGGSNEQFF. For the CDR3, the DNA is TGTGCCAGCAGCTTTATCCTCCGGGGAGGTTCCAATGAGCAGTTCTTC.